Below are 21 T cell receptor beta chains sequenced from a single sample in a study of naive and memory T cell subsets. Study-wide points: Especially in CD8 cells, naive repertoires contained a few larger clonotypes, possibly CD45RA-re-expressing memory cells.

No antigen has been identified for these receptors. Two oligonucleotides, mixed equimolar, formed the beta constant-region primer covering TRBC1 and TRBC2. The ligated cDNA underwent four PCR rounds using SP2 and nested alpha and beta constant-region primers. TCRdb reanalysed the UMI-ligation and nested PCR reads using MiXCR and keeps one entry per CDR3 protein. The sample shows around 140,000 distinct CDR3 sequences, approximately 21% of them seen only once. Sequencing was carried out using naive CD8+ T cells from blood. The receptors come from a human donor in good health.

Here the CDR3 DNA reads TGTGCCAGCACCTTACTCGGGAGCTCGGCAGATACGCAGTATTTT. Translating it yields CASTLLGSSADTQYF. This chain connects TRBV2 to TRBJ2-3; possibly TRBD2 for D (6 bases). The germline V gene encodes CDR1 SNHLY and CDR2 FYNNEI. Trimming shortened V by 7 bases and J by 4 bases, and 18 bases separated the two germline ends. The CDR3 extends over 15 amino acids.

The chain links TRBV27 to TRBJ2-7; D not resolved. There are 15 residues in the CDR3. The germline gives CDR1 MNHEY, CDR2 SMNVEV (reference sequence). Trimming shortened V by 5 bases and J by 6 bases, and 20 bases separated the two germline ends. The CDR3 here is CASSPSRDTLGEQYF. In DNA form, the CDR3 reads TGTGCCAGCAGTCCCAGCCGAGACACGTTGGGCGAGCAGTACTTC.

This clonotype was counted between two and nine times. The CDR3 loop reads CASSHGGAEQYF. In DNA, the CDR3 is TGTGCCAGCAGTCATGGGGGGGCCGAGCAGTACTTC. V and J are TRBV27 and TRBJ2-7; TRBD2 is a possible D gene (7 bases). V dropped 5 bases and J dropped 6 bases, with 11 bases sitting between them. This CDR3 region has 12 residues. CDR1 is MNHEY, CDR2 SMNVEV, per germline (reference sequence).

The table lists this clonotype with a few counts. The rearrangement uses TRBV4-1 and TRBJ2-3, with unresolved D. The CDR3 length is 15 residues. Between the trimmed V and J ends, which lost 0 bases and 2 bases, there was a span of 9 bases. Per the germline V gene, CDR1 is MGHRA and CDR2 is YSYEKL. The CDR3 region is CASSQDVGLTDTQYF. Here the CDR3 DNA reads TGCGCCAGCAGCCAAGATGTAGGGCTCACAGATACGCAGTATTTT.

CDR3 DNA: TGTGCCAGCAGCTTATCGGCTACTTCTGAGCAGTTCTTC. This sequence encodes CASSLSATSEQFF. V usage is TRBV11-2 and J usage is TRBJ2-1; the D is unclear. Germline V lookup: CDR1 SGHAT, CDR2 FQNNGV. Trimming cost V 2 bases and J 9 bases, with 11 bases left between them. The CDR3 covers 13 residues. Filled out from reference TRBV11-2 and TRBJ2-1, the complete variable domain reads EAGVAQSPRYKIIEKRQSVAFWCNPISGHATLYWYQQILGQGPKLLIQFQNNGVVDDSQLPKDRFSAERLKGVDSTLKIQPAKLEDSAVYLCASSLSATSEQFFGPGTRLTVL.

This clonotype was seen more than once but under ten times. The genes are TRBV5-1 and TRBJ2-2, with 9 bases identical to TRBD1. The CDR3 has 18 amino acids. Germline CDR1 and CDR2: SGHRS and YFSETQ. With V trimmed by 0 bases and J by 0 bases, 6 bases remained unmatched. The CDR3 spells CASSLAQGQGSNTGELFF. The CDR3 region has the DNA TGCGCCAGCAGCTTGGCGCAGGGACAGGGATCGAACACCGGGGAGCTGTTTTTT.

The V call is TRBV12-3 or TRBV12-4, the J call TRBJ2-3; D is unresolved. Trimming took 3 bases from V and 6 from J, leaving 7 bases between them. This CDR3 is built from 12 residues. DNA for the CDR3: TGTGCCAGCAGTTTCCGGGTGGATACGCAGTATTTT. It specifies CASSFRVDTQYF.

The rearrangement links TRBV28 to TRBJ2-5; D not certain. CDR3 size: 13 residues. Trimming took off 2 bases at V and 4 bases at J, with 8 bases between the two ends. Looked up from germline, CDR1 is MDHEN and CDR2 is SYDVKM. CDR3 loop: CASSLGGPETQYF. CDR3 DNA sequence: TGTGCCAGCAGTTTAGGTGGGCCAGAGACCCAGTACTTC.

This clonotype was recorded a few times. V is TRBV5-1 and J is TRBJ2-7; D remains unclear. This CDR3 has 15 residues. V lost 4 bases and J lost 7, with 21 bases in between. The V gene's germline CDR1 is SGHRS and CDR2 YFSETQ. Here the CDR3 reads CASSPDRNLLREQYF. The CDR3, as DNA: TGCGCCAGCAGCCCCGACCGGAATCTTCTACGGGAGCAGTACTTC.

This chain links TRBV27 with TRBJ1-1; D gene uncertain. V lost 8 bases to trimming and J lost 5 bases, with 15 bases between them. The CDR3 has 13 residues. Germline CDR1 MNHEY, CDR2 SMNVEV (reference sequence). The CDR3 DNA follows: TGTGCCAGCCACCCGAACAGTGGAACTGAAGCTTTCTTT. Protein sequence: CASHPNSGTEAFF.

This clonotype occurred a few times. The genes are TRBV7-6 and TRBJ1-3, with 8 nucleotides matching TRBD1. The germline V gene encodes CDR1 SGHVS and CDR2 FNYEAQ. The CDR3 consists of 15 residues. V shed 2 bases and J 4 bases; nucleotides not matched to a gene: 4. CDR3 region: CASSLLTGAGNTIYF. The CDR3 coding sequence is TGTGCCAGCAGCTTATTGACAGGGGCCGGAAACACCATATATTTT. The variable domain in full, with the rest retrieved from reference TRBV7-6 and TRBJ1-3, is GAGVSQSPRYKVTKRGQDVALRCDPISGHVSLYWYRQALGQGPEFLTYFNYEAQQDKSGLPNDRFSAERPEGSISTLTIQRTEQRDSAMYRCASSLLTGAGNTIYFGEGSWLTVV.

The rearrangement uses TRBV27 and TRBJ2-1; 14 nucleotides match TRBD2. Germline V CDR1 and CDR2: MNHEY, SMNVEV (reference sequence). The CDR3 sequence is 17 residues long. V trimming: 3 bases; J trimming: 6 bases; junction bases outside the gene matches: 7. The DNA of the CDR3 is TGTGCCAGCAGTTTCCGGGAGGGACTAGCGGGGGTCAATGAGCAGTTCTTC. Translation: CASSFREGLAGVNEQFF.

The chain has TRBV3-1 and TRBJ1-4; no reliable D call. The germline V gene encodes CDR1 LGHDT and CDR2 YNNKEL (reference sequence). V was shortened by 4 bases and J by 7 bases, with 13 bases between the two germline ends. The length of the CDR3 is 14 residues. The CDR3 protein is CASSLTRAPEKLFF. DNA of the CDR3: TGTGCCAGCAGCCTAACTCGGGCCCCTGAAAAACTGTTTTTT. Full variable domain (remainder filled in from reference TRBV3-1 and TRBJ1-4): DTAVSQTPKYLVTQMGNDKSIKCEQNLGHDTMYWYKQDSKKFLKIMFSYNNKELIINETVPNRFSPKSPDKAHLNLHINSLELGDSAVYFCASSLTRAPEKLFFGSGTQLSVL.

This clonotype has a handful of counts. V and J are TRBV15 and TRBJ2-1, with 12 bases that match TRBD2. J lost 8 bases, V lost 1 base, and 3 bases had no gene match. Germline V gene data show CDR1 as LNHNV and CDR2 as YYDKDF (reference sequence). The CDR3 runs 15 residues. CDR3 nucleotide sequence: TGTGCCACCAGCAGAGGGACTAGCGGGATCTATGAGCAGTTCTTC. This translates into CATSRGTSGIYEQFF. Full variable domain (outside the CDR3, taken from reference TRBV15 and TRBJ2-1): DAMVIQNPRYQVTQFGKPVTLSCSQTLNHNVMYWYQQKSSQAPKLLFHYYDKDFNNEADTPDNFQSRRPNTSFCFLDIRSPGLGDTAMYLCATSRGTSGIYEQFFGPGTRLTVL.

This clonotype turned up a few times. The chain has TRBV6-2 or TRBV6-3 and TRBJ2-1, with 9 positions matching TRBD2. The CDR3 is made up of 16 amino acids. J gave up 4 bases and V 6 bases, and 10 bases lay outside the gene matches. In germline, CDR1 is MNHEY, CDR2 SVGEGT. This CDR3 is CASSPRAGGIYNEQFF. CDR3 nucleotide sequence: TGTGCCAGCAGCCCGAGGGCGGGAGGGATTTACAATGAGCAGTTCTTC.

This clonotype has only a few counts. The gene calls are TRBV4-3 and TRBJ1-4; a possible D gene is TRBD1 (6 bases). Germline V gene lookup returns CDR1 LGHNA and CDR2 YSLEER. Trimming took 0 bases from V and 10 from J, leaving 15 bases between them. The CDR3 covers 15 residues. In nucleotides, the CDR3 is TGCGCCAGCAGCCAAGACGGGGGCGGGTCTGGAAAACTGTTTTTT. Translated, it gives CASSQDGGGSGKLFF.

The chain carries TRBV6-5 and TRBJ2-2, with D perhaps matching TRBD1 (5 bases). The V end lost 2 bases, the J end lost 7 bases, and 11 bases lay between the germline ends. This CDR3 has 14 residues. The germline V gene has CDR1 MNHEY and CDR2 SVGAGI. The CDR3 here is CASSYRGQGGELFF. DNA for the CDR3: TGTGCCAGCAGTTACCGCGGTCAGGGCGGGGAGCTGTTTTTT.

V usage is TRBV28 and J usage is TRBJ1-6; D is unclear. Germline CDR1 reads MDHEN; CDR2 reads SYDVKM. The CDR3 covers 13 residues. V was shortened by 3 bases and J by 7 bases, with 7 bases between the two germline ends. The CDR3 coding sequence is TGTGCCAGCAGTTTCCGCCTCAATTCACCCCTCCACTTT. It translates to CASSFRLNSPLHF.

This clonotype was recorded a few times. This chain links TRBV6-5 with TRBJ2-7, with 7 bases matching TRBD2. Germline values: CDR1 MNHEY, CDR2 SVGAGI. J was trimmed by 2 bases and V by 10 bases; bases with no gene match: 8. The CDR3 has 13 residues. CDR3 DNA sequence: TGTGCCACCCTGGGGGGGTCTGCCTACGAGCAGTACTTC. It yields the protein CATLGGSAYEQYF.

This clonotype was picked up a small number of times. This rearrangement joins TRBV15 to TRBJ2-5; D perhaps matches TRBD2 (6 bases). The length of the CDR3 is 18 residues. The V gene's germline CDR1 is LNHNV and CDR2 YYDKDF (reference sequence). Trimming cost V 1 base and J 5 bases, with 23 bases left between them. CDR3: CATSRGLWDSAESETQYF. In nucleotides, the CDR3 is TGTGCCACCAGCAGAGGTTTGTGGGACTCCGCTGAATCCGAGACCCAGTACTTC.

This clonotype has only a few counts. The chain recombines TRBV28 with TRBJ2-7; D is possibly TRBD2 (6 bases). V lost 6 bases, J lost 3 bases, and 15 bases lay in between. This CDR3 has 14 residues. Looked up from germline, CDR1 is MDHEN and CDR2 is SYDVKM. The CDR3 sequence is CASRTGDHVYEQYF. CDR3 DNA sequence: TGTGCCAGCAGAACGGGAGACCACGTCTACGAGCAGTACTTC.